The 8 T cell receptor beta chains in this list originate from one sample, sequenced in a study of blood T cells in healthy people across ages. Alongside a J-beta primer mix, a sample-barcoded 5' primer served in a second PCR lasting about 7 to 12 cycles. TCRdb recomputed calls from the 5' RACE reads with MiXCR, one row per CDR3 protein. This sample yields around 1.5 million distinct CDR3 sequences, of which roughly 45% are seen a single time; roughly 7.7% belongs to the top ten. The sequenced sample consisted of blood. These receptor sequences come from a woman aged 18-29 years in good health.

The table lists this clonotype with many counts. The chain joins TRBV7-3 to TRBJ2-1, with D maybe TRBD2 (5 bases). The V end lost 6 bases, the J end lost 2 bases, and 8 bases lay between the germline ends. The length of the CDR3 is 13 residues. Germline assignment: CDR1 SGHTA and CDR2 FQGTGA. This CDR3 reads CASSYGAYNEQFF. Here the CDR3 DNA reads TGTGCCAGCAGTTACGGGGCCTACAATGAGCAGTTCTTC.

Only one count was recorded for this clonotype. The J gene is TRBJ1-1, the V gene TRBV6-6; D gene ambiguous. This CDR3 has 13 amino acids. CDR1 MNHNY and CDR2 SVGAGI come from the germline V gene (reference sequence). Between the trimmed V and J ends, which lost 6 bases and 1 base, there was a span of 9 bases. CDR3 amino acids: CASRPDANTEAFF. CDR3 DNA: TGTGCCAGCAGACCGGACGCGAACACTGAAGCTTTCTTT.

This CDR3 reads CASSLARRGEQYF. CDR3 in DNA: TGTGCCAGCAGTTTAGCGAGGAGGGGTGAGCAGTACTTC. The chain has TRBV12-3 or TRBV12-4 and TRBJ2-7, with D perhaps matching TRBD2 (6 bases). This CDR3 is built from 13 residues. V was shortened by 0 bases and J by 7 bases, with 10 bases between the two germline ends.

In this sample, this clonotype turned up a few times. The CDR3 loop is CSASPGANVLTF. The CDR3 DNA is TGCAGTGCTAGTCCTGGGGCCAACGTCCTGACTTTC. The rearrangement uses TRBV20-1 and TRBJ2-6; D unclear. The ends were cut back, 3 bases at V and 2 bases at J, with 2 bases in the middle. The CDR3 has 12 residues. Germline assignment: CDR1 DFQATT and CDR2 SNEGSKA (reference sequence).

The chain links TRBV6-6 to TRBJ1-6; D remains unclear. Germline CDR1 and CDR2: MNHNY and SVGAGI (reference sequence). CDR3 length: 14 residues. V lost 6 bases and J 7 bases, leaving 13 bases between the germline ends. For the CDR3, the DNA is TGTGCCAGCAGCAGCCCCGGGATAAATTCACCCCTCCACTTT. Translation gives CASSSPGINSPLHF.

On this clonotype itself: One junction end does not reproduce the germline sequence, and a read error may be involved. The gene calls are TRBV6-1 and TRBJ2-5; D may be TRBD1 (5 bases). Per germline, CDR1 MNHNS and CDR2 SASEGT. The CDR3 sequence is 14 residues long. In DNA, the CDR3 is TGTACCAGCAGTGTCCAGGGCCCCAGGGAGACCCAGTACTTC. This encodes CTSSVQGPRETQYF.

This CDR3 is CASSTARTDEQYF. The CDR3 DNA sequence: TGTGCCAGCAGCACCGCTAGAACTGATGAGCAGTACTTC. V is TRBV14 and J is TRBJ2-5; D is uncertain. Germline CDR1 reads SGHDN; CDR2 reads FVKESK. V lost 5 bases to trimming and J lost 11 bases, with 18 bases between them. CDR3 size: 13 residues.

The V call is TRBV12-3 or TRBV12-4, the J call TRBJ1-2; a possible D gene is TRBD1 (5 bases). V was clipped by 3 bases and J by 8 bases, with 16 bases between them. The CDR3 runs 14 residues. CDR3 in amino acids: CASSFRGVGKGYTF. The CDR3 nucleotides read TGTGCCAGCAGTTTTCGGGGGGTTGGAAAGGGCTACACCTTC.